Listed here are 12 T cell receptor beta chains from one sample, sequenced in a study of spatial heterogeneity in lung cancer. MiXCR, run by TCRdb on the 5' RACE reads, gives a single entry per CDR3 protein. Among around 47,000 distinct CDR3 sequences listed, around 7% were seen once. Specified time point: blood at routine non-recurrence follow-up after resection. Researchers sequenced whole RNA taken from tumor, nontumor lung or frozen PBMC without sorting. This sample comprised PBMCs, obtained at follow-up. All receptors come from a female donor with early-stage non-small cell lung cancer.

The chain combines TRBV6-5 with TRBJ2-3; D remains unclear. The V end was cut by 2 bases, the J end by 6 bases, with 12 bases between. The CDR3 extends over 14 amino acids. Germline CDR1 reads MNHEY; CDR2 reads SVGAGI. This chain's CDR3 is CASSYQLCGDTQYF. The CDR3 DNA is TGTGCCAGCAGTTACCAACTTTGTGGTGATACGCAGTATTTT.

This clonotype turned up a few times. The chain's CDR3 is CAIRQGANTEAFF. DNA for the CDR3: TGTGCCATCAGACAGGGGGCGAACACTGAAGCTTTCTTT. The chain is built from TRBV24-1 and TRBJ1-1; 10 bases are shared with TRBD1. This CDR3 region has 13 residues. The trim removed 11 bases at V and 1 base at J, leaving 3 bases unmatched. The germline CDR1 and CDR2 sequences are KGHDR and SFDVKD.

There are a few counts of this clonotype. V gene TRBV28 combines with J gene TRBJ2-7; 16 bases are a match to TRBD2. CDR3 length equals 19 residues. Germline V lookup: CDR1 MDHEN, CDR2 SYDVKM. V trimming: 5 bases; J trimming: 2 bases; junction bases outside the gene matches: 12. In nucleotides, the CDR3 is TGTGCCAGCAGTGCTCTCCCGGGACTAGCGGGGGGGCCAACCTACGAGCAGTACTTC. It translates to CASSALPGLAGGPTYEQYF.

This clonotype was picked up many times. The CDR3 protein is CSVQGLAPEKLFF. As DNA, the CDR3 is TGCAGCGTTCAGGGCCTGGCCCCTGAAAAACTGTTTTTT. The gene calls are TRBV29-1 and TRBJ1-4, with D maybe TRBD1 (5 bases). The germline V and J ends were trimmed by 5 bases and 7 bases, with 14 bases remaining between them. Germline assignment: CDR1 SQVTM and CDR2 ANQGSEA. The CDR3 runs to 13 residues. Full variable domain (missing parts from reference TRBV29-1 and TRBJ1-4): SAVISQKPSRDICQRGTSLTIQCQVDSQVTMMFWYRQQPGQSLTLIATANQGSEATYESGFVIDKFPISRPNLTFSTLTVSNMSPEDSSIYLCSVQGLAPEKLFFGSGTQLSVL.

The chain has TRBV5-1 and TRBJ2-2, with 7 bases lining up with TRBD1. Germline trimming cut 3 bases from V and 6 bases from J; bases unmatched to any gene: 5. The CDR3 sequence is 14 residues long. The V gene's germline CDR1 is SGHRS and CDR2 YFSETQ. CDR3 DNA sequence: TGCGCCAGCAGCTCAACACAGGGGCCCGGGGAGCTGTTTTTT. Protein: CASSSTQGPGELFF.

The chain uses TRBV19 and TRBJ2-3, with D possibly matching TRBD2 (5 bases). The V end lost 5 bases, the J end lost 1 base, and 16 bases lay between the germline ends. Per the germline V gene, CDR1 is LNHDA and CDR2 is SQIVND (reference sequence). The CDR3 totals 16 residues. The CDR3 sequence is CASSPSELAGTDTQYF. The DNA of the CDR3 is TGTGCCAGTAGTCCCAGTGAGCTAGCCGGCACAGATACGCAGTATTTT.

This clonotype was picked up a small number of times. V usage is TRBV7-3 and J usage is TRBJ2-3; no reliable D call. Deletions cut 5 bases from V and 2 bases from J, with 5 bases between. The germline V gene has CDR1 SGHTA and CDR2 FQGTGA. The CDR3 extends over 12 amino acids. CDR3 amino acids: CASSRDTDTQYF. Here the CDR3 DNA reads TGTGCCAGCAGCCGCGACACAGATACGCAGTATTTT. Based on the CDR3 plus reference TRBV7-3 and TRBJ2-3, the full variable domain is GAGVSQTPSNKVTEKGKYVELRCDPISGHTALYWYRQSLGQGPEFLIYFQGTGAADDSGLPNDRFFAVRPEGSVSTLKIQRTERGDSAVYLCASSRDTDTQYFGPGTRLTVL.

The chain is built from TRBV7-6 and TRBJ2-5; TRBD2 matches at 7 bases. J lost 0 bases, V lost 5 bases, and 9 bases had no gene match. In germline, CDR1 is SGHVS, CDR2 FNYEAQ. This CDR3 has 16 amino acids. As DNA, the CDR3 is TGTGCCAGCAGCCAGATGACTAGCCGGTACCAAGAGACCCAGTACTTC. Its protein product is CASSQMTSRYQETQYF.

This clonotype showed up many times. The genes are TRBV20-1 and TRBJ2-2; D tentatively reads TRBD1 or TRBD2 (6 bases each). The CDR3 spans 16 residues. Trimming pared 5 bases from V and 5 bases from J, leaving 21 bases between. The germline V gene has CDR1 DFQATT and CDR2 SNEGSKA (reference sequence). The chain's CDR3 is CSAHPTWGALTGELFF. In nucleotides, the CDR3 is TGCAGTGCTCACCCGACGTGGGGGGCGCTGACCGGGGAGCTGTTTTTT.

The chain recombines TRBV7-2 with TRBJ2-1; D is ambiguous. Trimming shortened V by 1 base and J by 2 bases, and 12 bases separated the two germline ends. The CDR3 runs to 16 residues. Germline CDR1 is SGHTA and CDR2 is FQGNSA. The CDR3 region is CASSLEGHLTYNEQFF. The CDR3 region has the DNA TGTGCCAGCAGCTTAGAGGGCCACCTTACCTACAATGAGCAGTTCTTC.

This clonotype appeared many times. This rearrangement joins TRBV6-1 to TRBJ2-7; D ambiguous. Germline lookup yields CDR1 MNHNS and CDR2 SASEGT. V was shortened by 6 bases and J by 2 bases, with 8 bases between the two germline ends. The CDR3 contains 12 residues. CDR3 residues: CASSDGTYEQYF. In DNA, the CDR3 is TGTGCCAGCAGCGACGGTACCTACGAGCAGTACTTC.

Only a few counts were recorded for this clonotype. The rearrangement joins TRBV2 to TRBJ1-2, with 10 bases fitting TRBD1. The CDR3 has 14 residues. Germline V gives CDR1 SNHLY, CDR2 FYNNEI. J gave up 4 bases and V 4 bases, and 3 bases lay outside the gene matches. The CDR3 here is CASSARQGAYGYTF. The CDR3 nucleotides read TGTGCCAGCAGTGCCCGACAGGGGGCCTATGGCTACACCTTC.